These 14 T cell receptor beta chains were all obtained from the same sample, sequenced in a study of shared clonotypes between healthy human individuals (dated by TCRdb to between 2020 and 2021). Libraries came from the immunoSEQ multiplex PCR assay. In TCRdb, the immuneACCESS table is reduced to in-frame sequences with V and J assigned. These tables do not hold every clone; where another copy was compared, an unresolved V gene accounts for under half, and the others remain unexplained. The sample table contains approximately 470,000 clones; only one count was recorded for approximately 84% of them. The top ten clones comprise about 12% of the sample. Sequencing was performed on PBMCs. The receptors were sampled from a woman aged 40 to 50 in good health. Some clones in this sample may be carry-over from other donors' samples.

The rearrangement uses TRBV30 and TRBJ2-7; 8 bases map to TRBD1. After removal of 1 base from V and 6 bases from J, the junction contained 2 bases not matched to a gene. CDR1 is GTSNPN, CDR2 SVGIG, per germline (reference sequence). The CDR3 runs 12 residues. Here the CDR3 reads CAWSATGAEQYF. As DNA, the CDR3 is TGTGCCTGGAGTGCGACAGGGGCCGAGCAGTACTTC.

As regards this clone: Other DNA sequences from this sample encode an identical CDR3 as well. V and J are TRBV9 and TRBJ2-7; TRBD2 agrees at 7 bases. CDR1 is SGDLS and CDR2 is YYNGEE in the germline V gene. After removal of 10 bases from V and 0 bases from J, the junction contained 7 bases not matched to a gene. The CDR3 is 13 amino acids. The CDR3 DNA is TGTGCCTCCTCGGGGGGTAGCTCCTACGAGCAGTACTTC. Translation: CASSGGSSYEQYF.

The V gene is TRBV9, the J gene TRBJ1-2; D is uncertain. Looked up from germline, CDR1 is SGDLS and CDR2 is YYNGEE. The CDR3 sequence is 13 residues long. The V gene lost 0 bases and the J gene lost 6 bases, with 9 bases spanning the gap. CDR3 nucleotides: TGTGCCAGCAGCGTAGGGACCTCGGATGGCTACACCTTC. Translating it yields CASSVGTSDGYTF.

With regard to this clone: The likely explanation is a read error, given a far larger clone one base away. As the CDR3 is not closed by the conserved phenylalanine or tryptophan, this likely results from a read error. J is TRBJ2-7 and V is TRBV2, with a weak D call TRBD1 (7 bases). Trimming took off 6 bases at V and 0 bases at J, with 12 bases between the two ends. The CDR3 length is 14 residues. Per germline, CDR1 SNHLY and CDR2 FYNNEI. In nucleotides, the CDR3 is TGTGCCAGCAGGGAGGGACAGATCTCCTACGAGCAGTACCTC. It yields the protein CASREGQISYEQYL.

About this clone itself: A far more abundant clone sits one base away, making this likely a read error. Within the sample, other DNA sequences also encode this same CDR3. CDR3 loop: CASSDNRRDGTQYF. The CDR3 coding sequence is TGCGCCAGCAGCGACAACCGGCGAGATGGGACCCAGTACTTC. This chain connects TRBV10-2 to TRBJ2-5, with D unresolved. CDR3 size: 14 residues. The germline V and J ends were trimmed by 6 bases and 7 bases, with 18 bases remaining between them. CDR1 is WSHSY, CDR2 SAAADI, per germline.

Concerning this clone: A far larger clone is only one base removed, so a read error is likely. The rearrangement links TRBV10-1 to TRBJ2-3; D might be TRBD1 (5 bases). The J call may be mistaken, given a closer DNA end match to TRBJ1-5. Germline-derived CDR1 and CDR2 are WNHNN and SYGVQD (reference sequence). The length of the CDR3 is 14 residues. CDR3 DNA sequence: TGCGCCAGCAGTGATGCTAGCGGGACGGATACGCAGCATTTT. It is translated as CASSDASGTDTQHF.

The rearrangement uses TRBV9 and TRBJ2-3, with 9 nucleotides matching TRBD2. CDR1 SGDLS and CDR2 YYNGEE come from the germline V gene. The CDR3 has 15 residues. Losses at the gene ends were 1 base for V and 2 bases for J; bases not matched to a gene: 2. CDR3 loop: CASSVSGRNTDTQYF. The CDR3 DNA sequence: TGTGCCAGCAGCGTAAGCGGGAGGAACACAGATACGCAGTATTTT.

The CDR3 sequence: CASSIERQGWTGELFF. Here the CDR3 DNA reads TGTGCCAGCTCTATCGAGCGACAGGGATGGACCGGGGAGCTGTTTTTT. The chain recombines TRBV18 with TRBJ2-2; 7 bases align to TRBD1. CDR1 and CDR2 from the germline V gene are KGHSH and LQKENI. CDR3 length: 16 residues. The V gene end was trimmed by 6 bases and the J gene end by 5 bases; junction bases not matched to a gene: 12.

This clone was seen just once. The chain employs TRBV6-5 and TRBJ2-7; 7 positions match TRBD1. V dropped 4 bases and J dropped 5; count of bases not matched to a gene: 8. This CDR3 has 14 amino acids. Germline assignment: CDR1 MNHEY and CDR2 SVGAGI. CDR3 nucleotides: TGTGCCAGCAGTTCCAGGACAGGTGTGCACGAGCAGTACTTC. Translating it yields CASSSRTGVHEQYF.

This clone was picked up a small number of times. The CDR3 here is CASSPGAARADYSNQPQHF. The CDR3 DNA sequence: TGTGCCAGTAGTCCCGGGGCAGCGAGGGCCGATTATAGCAATCAGCCCCAGCATTTT. J is TRBJ1-5 and V is TRBV19, with D maybe TRBD1 (5 bases). The CDR3 covers 19 residues. Trimming left V 5 bases short and J 0 bases short, with 23 bases between. Looked up from germline, CDR1 is LNHDA and CDR2 is SQIVND (reference sequence).

Only one count was recorded for this clone. A far larger clone is only one base removed, so a read error is likely. The rearrangement uses TRBV6-6 and TRBJ1-1; D ambiguous. This CDR3 contains 11 residues. From germline, CDR1 is MNHNY and CDR2 SVGAGI (reference sequence). The CDR3 DNA sequence: TGTGCCAGCAGGTCGGGCACTGAAGCTTTATTT. This gives the protein CASRSGTEALF.

CDR3 bases: TGTGCCAGCAGCCCCCGGGACAGGGGGACTTTTAACTATGGCTACACCTTC. Translated: CASSPRDRGTFNYGYTF. The chain uses TRBV7-8 and TRBJ1-2; 11 positions agree with TRBD1. Germline values: CDR1 SGHVS, CDR2 FQNEAQ. The CDR3 has 17 amino acids. Trimming removed 5 bases from V and 1 base from J; junction bases left unmatched: 9.

This clone is a singleton in its sample. The V gene is TRBV5-1, the J gene TRBJ2-7; D could derive from TRBD1 or TRBD2 (6 bases each). Germline values: CDR1 SGHRS, CDR2 YFSETQ. The CDR3 runs 15 residues. V was shortened by 4 bases and J by 6 bases, with 20 bases between the two germline ends. The CDR3 loop is CASSVTGFMGGEQYF. The CDR3 bases are TGCGCCAGCAGCGTTACAGGGTTTATGGGAGGCGAGCAGTACTTC.

This clone was detected only once. Germline is not matched at one junction end, which may reflect a read error. V is TRBV28 and J is TRBJ2-3, with 9 bases identical to TRBD1. Germline V lookup: CDR1 MDHEN, CDR2 SYDVKM. The CDR3 covers 12 residues. The CDR3 spells CRTGESTDTQYF. In DNA, the CDR3 is TGCCGGACAGGGGAGAGCACAGATACGCAGTATTTT.